The 26 T cell receptor beta chains below were found in one sample sequenced in a study of chemoradiotherapy in HPV16-positive cancers. Only in-frame clones appear in the TCRdb table, and some are missing; sequencing was by immunoSEQ multiplex PCR. This table holds 7,500 to 8,000 clones, 75% to 85% found once. Collection of the sample occurred from a patient who underwent chemoradiotherapy. The receptors here all came from a human donor with HPV-associated anogenital cancer.

The V and J genes are TRBV6-5 and TRBJ2-3; D is tentatively TRBD1 or TRBD2 (6 bases each). The CDR3 is 13 amino acids. CDR1 MNHEY and CDR2 SVGAGI come from the germline V gene. Deletions cut 6 bases from V and 6 bases from J, with 13 bases between. The CDR3 protein is CASRRGGMDTQYF. CDR3 coding DNA: TGTGCCAGCAGGCGAGGGGGGATGGATACGCAGTATTTT.

The CDR3 coding sequence is TGCAGCGCCGGGACTGCCGGGGAGCTGTTTTTT. Translation: CSAGTAGELFF. The chain recombines TRBV29-1 with TRBJ2-2; tentative D call: TRBD2 (6 bases). Germline CDR1 SQVTM, CDR2 ANQGSEA. The CDR3 is 11 residues long. V lost 7 bases and J 6 bases, leaving 9 bases between the germline ends.

This chain uses TRBV5-1 with TRBJ2-4; D might be TRBD1 or TRBD2, each matching 5 bases. The CDR3 is made up of 15 amino acids. Trimming pared 0 bases from V and 6 bases from J, leaving 13 bases between. Germline V gene sequence: CDR1 SGHRS, CDR2 YFSETQ. The DNA for the CDR3 is TGCGCCAGCAGCTTGGGGGACGGGGTTTCAAACATTCAGTACTTC. It yields the protein CASSLGDGVSNIQYF.

CDR3 loop: CASSLAGGLSYNEQFF. In nucleotides, the CDR3 is TGTGCCAGCAGTTTAGCGGGAGGGCTGTCCTACAATGAGCAGTTCTTC. The chain combines TRBV27 with TRBJ2-1, with 9 bases that match TRBD2. The CDR3 contains 16 residues. The germline V gene encodes CDR1 MNHEY and CDR2 SMNVEV (reference sequence). Germline trimming cut 2 bases from V and 1 base from J; bases unmatched to any gene: 3.

The sample holds a few counts of this clone. The chain employs TRBV4-1 and TRBJ1-1; TRBD1 matches at 10 bases. CDR1 and CDR2 (germline): MGHRA, YSYEKL. The ends lost 3 bases at V and 5 bases at J; junction bases unmatched: 3. The CDR3 totals 14 residues. CDR3 amino acids: CASSQDRGETEAFF. In nucleotides, the CDR3 is TGCGCCAGCAGCCAGGACAGGGGGGAGACTGAAGCTTTCTTT.

The chain links TRBV10-3 to TRBJ1-1; 7 bases are shared with TRBD1. Germline V gene data show CDR1 as ENHRY and CDR2 as SYGVKD. This CDR3 region has 14 residues. V was pared by 5 bases and J by 3 bases, with 6 bases of the junction left unmatched. Written as DNA, the CDR3 is TGTGCCATCAGTCTACAGGGGACAGACACTGAAGCTTTCTTT. This sequence encodes CAISLQGTDTEAFF.

This clone appeared a few times. J is TRBJ1-6 and V is TRBV15; the match to TRBD1 covers 7 bases. CDR3 length: 17 amino acids. The germline CDR1 and CDR2 sequences are LNHNV and YYDKDF (reference sequence). The V and J ends lost 1 base and 2 bases, in that order; junction bases with no gene match: 5. This CDR3 is CATSRVGDSTYNSPLHF. The CDR3 DNA sequence: TGTGCCACCAGCAGAGTTGGGGACAGCACCTATAATTCACCCCTCCACTTT.

The chain combines TRBV5-1 with TRBJ2-7; no reliable D call. This CDR3 region has 15 residues. Germline V CDR1 and CDR2: SGHRS, YFSETQ. V lost 4 bases, J lost 2 bases, and 16 bases lay in between. This CDR3 is CASSALAGATYEQYF. The DNA for the CDR3 is TGCGCCAGCAGCGCCCTGGCAGGCGCAACCTACGAGCAGTACTTC.

The gene calls are TRBV7-6 and TRBJ2-5; no clear D. Between the trimmed V and J ends, which lost 11 bases and 1 base, there was a span of 17 bases. The CDR3 has 14 amino acids. Per the germline V gene, CDR1 is SGHVS and CDR2 is FNYEAQ. The CDR3 coding sequence is TGTGCCGGTCGCCCCCTATCGACCCAAGAGACCCAGTACTTC. Encoded protein: CAGRPLSTQETQYF.

The V gene is TRBV9, the J gene TRBJ2-1, with unresolved D. The germline V gene encodes CDR1 SGDLS and CDR2 YYNGEE. This CDR3 is 13 amino acids long. V was trimmed by 0 bases and J by 8 bases, leaving 9 bases between them. For the CDR3, the DNA is TGTGCCAGCAGCGTAGAGGGTAGGGATGAGCAGTTCTTC. Protein product: CASSVEGRDEQFF. The full variable domain, in which reference TRBV9 and TRBJ2-1 provide the parts outside the CDR3, is DSGVTQTPKHLITATGQRVTLRCSPRSGDLSVYWYQQSLDQGLQFLIQYYNGEERAKGNILERFSAQQFPDLHSELNLSSLELGDSALYFCASSVEGRDEQFFGPGTRLTVL.

The chain couples TRBV9 to TRBJ2-4, with D possibly TRBD2 on 5 matching bases. Trimming cost V 4 bases and J 6 bases, with 17 bases left between them. The V gene's germline CDR1 is SGDLS and CDR2 YYNGEE. The CDR3 runs to 15 residues. As DNA, the CDR3 is TGTGCCAGCAGCTCATCCCAGAGGGCCCGAAACATTCAGTACTTC. Translated, it gives CASSSSQRARNIQYF.

The chain is built from TRBV7-6 and TRBJ2-3; a weak D match, TRBD2 (6 bases). In germline, CDR1 is SGHVS, CDR2 FNYEAQ. CDR3 length: 13 residues. Trimming took 5 bases from V and 2 from J, leaving 8 bases between them. The CDR3 coding sequence is TGTGCCAGCAGCCCGGGGGTCACAGATACGCAGTATTTT. Encoded protein: CASSPGVTDTQYF.

The rearrangement uses TRBV15 and TRBJ2-5, with 11 nucleotides matching TRBD1. The germline V gene has CDR1 LNHNV and CDR2 YYDKDF (reference sequence). The CDR3 covers 17 residues. The ends lost 4 bases at V and 2 bases at J; junction bases unmatched: 9. The CDR3 bases are TGTGCCACCAGCACAGGACAGGGGGCCCACCCGCAAGAGACCCAGTACTTC. Translation: CATSTGQGAHPQETQYF.

V and J are TRBV5-1 and TRBJ1-1; 9 bases agree with TRBD1. This CDR3 spans 14 amino acids. The V gene's germline CDR1 is SGHRS and CDR2 YFSETQ. V dropped 3 bases and J dropped 8; count of bases not matched to a gene: 8. The CDR3 reads CASSWGQGWWEAFF. The CDR3 DNA reads as TGCGCCAGCAGCTGGGGACAGGGCTGGTGGGAAGCTTTCTTT.

The chain joins TRBV7-9 to TRBJ2-1; the D gene is possibly TRBD1 (5 bases). Germline-derived CDR1 and CDR2 are SEHNR and FQNEAQ (reference sequence). The CDR3 sequence is 14 residues long. V was shortened by 1 base and J by 5 bases, with 9 bases between the two germline ends. CDR3 sequence reads: CASSLVQGHNEQFF. In DNA, the CDR3 is TGTGCCAGCAGCTTAGTGCAGGGCCACAATGAGCAGTTCTTC.

The rearrangement joins TRBV2 to TRBJ1-5; D not certain. V was cut by 2 bases and J by 6 bases, with 14 bases left in between. The CDR3 spans 15 residues. Germline V gives CDR1 SNHLY, CDR2 FYNNEI. In DNA form, the CDR3 reads TGTGCCAGCAGTGAATTTCGGGGTGAAGGTCAGCCCCAGCATTTT. Protein: CASSEFRGEGQPQHF.

There are a few counts of this clone. The rearrangement links TRBV7-3 to TRBJ2-3, with D possibly matching TRBD1 (6 bases). This CDR3 is built from 15 residues. V shed 7 bases and J shed 0 bases, with 14 bases lying between them. CDR1 and CDR2 from the germline V gene are SGHTA and FQGTGA. CDR3 loop: CASTAGAASTDTQYF. The CDR3 coding sequence is TGTGCCAGCACAGCAGGGGCCGCTAGCACAGATACGCAGTATTTT.

This chain's CDR3 is CASSGDDATNEKLFF. CDR3 nucleotide sequence: TGTGCCAGCAGTGGGGACGACGCAACTAATGAAAAACTGTTTTTT. V usage is TRBV2 and J usage is TRBJ1-4; the D gene is possibly TRBD1 (5 bases). V was clipped by 4 bases and J by 0 bases, with 9 bases between them. Germline V gene data show CDR1 as SNHLY and CDR2 as FYNNEI. This CDR3 has 15 amino acids.

This chain joins TRBV28 and TRBJ2-5, with 7 bases lining up with TRBD1. V lost 5 bases to trimming and J lost 0 bases; unmatched junction nucleotides: 3. CDR1 is MDHEN and CDR2 is SYDVKM in the germline V gene. This CDR3 has 14 residues. The CDR3 sequence is CASSPGTDQETQYF. As DNA, the CDR3 is TGTGCCAGCAGTCCCGGGACAGACCAAGAGACCCAGTACTTC.

The chain has TRBV5-4 and TRBJ2-7; 9 bases agree with TRBD1. There are 16 residues in the CDR3. Germline V gives CDR1 SGHNT, CDR2 YYREEE (reference sequence). Unmatched junction bases numbered 7, after V lost 0 bases and J lost 3 bases. CDR3 nucleotide sequence: TGTGCCAGCAGCTTGGAACGACAGGGGGTAGGCTACGAGCAGTACTTC. Protein sequence: CASSLERQGVGYEQYF.

The V call is TRBV30, the J call TRBJ1-2, with D perhaps matching TRBD1 (5 bases). V was trimmed by 3 bases and J by 4 bases, leaving 18 bases between them. This CDR3 is 15 amino acids long. Germline CDR1 and CDR2: GTSNPN and SVGIG (reference sequence). The CDR3 sequence is CAWSDGRGSGYGYTF. The CDR3 nucleotides read TGTGCCTGGAGCGACGGTAGGGGATCGGGCTATGGCTACACCTTC. Filled out from reference TRBV30 and TRBJ1-2, the complete variable domain reads SQTIHQWPATLVQPVGSPLSLECTVEGTSNPNLYWYRQAAGRGLQLLFYSVGIGQISSEVPQNLSASRPQDRQFILSSKKLLLSDSGFYLCAWSDGRGSGYGYTFGSGTRLTVV.

V usage is TRBV7-9 and J usage is TRBJ2-7; weak D call: TRBD1 (5 bases). This CDR3 has 14 amino acids. Per germline, CDR1 SEHNR and CDR2 FQNEAQ (reference sequence). The ends were cut back, 2 bases at V and 3 bases at J, with 11 bases in the middle. CDR3 nucleotides: TGTGCCAGCAGCTTAAAGGGGCAGGGCTACGAGCAGTACTTC. Translating it yields CASSLKGQGYEQYF. Combining the CDR3 with reference TRBV7-9 and TRBJ2-7 gives the whole variable domain DTGVSQNPRHKITKRGQNVTFRCDPISEHNRLYWYRQTLGQGPEFLTYFQNEAQLEKSRLLSDRFSAERPKGSFSTLEIQRTEQGDSAMYLCASSLKGQGYEQYFGPGTRLTVT.

The CDR3 here is CAWSAKRGLAYEQYF. The CDR3 coding sequence is TGTGCCTGGAGTGCCAAGAGGGGACTAGCCTACGAGCAGTACTTC. The rearrangement uses TRBV30 and TRBJ2-7, with TRBD2 matching over 8 bases. This CDR3 is 15 amino acids long. Germline CDR1 reads GTSNPN; CDR2 reads SVGIG (reference sequence). V was clipped by 1 base and J by 2 bases; unmatched bases: 7.

V and J are TRBV6-5 and TRBJ1-2; D is unclear. CDR3 length equals 14 residues. V gave up 2 bases and J gave up 4 bases, with 11 bases separating them. The germline V gene encodes CDR1 MNHEY and CDR2 SVGAGI. DNA for the CDR3: TGTGCCAGCAGTTACGGGGATCGCCTCTATGGCTACACCTTC. Its protein is CASSYGDRLYGYTF.

V usage is TRBV27 and J usage is TRBJ2-1; 7 bases agree with TRBD2. In germline, CDR1 is MNHEY, CDR2 SMNVEV (reference sequence). This CDR3 region has 16 residues. V lost 11 bases, J lost 1 base, and 14 bases stayed unmatched. This CDR3 reads CASRRGGRESYNEQFF. In DNA, the CDR3 is TGTGCCTCCCGAAGGGGAGGGCGGGAATCCTACAATGAGCAGTTCTTC.

The V call is TRBV6-5, the J call TRBJ1-2; D unresolved. Between the trimmed V and J ends, which lost 11 bases and 7 bases, there was a span of 20 bases. The germline gives CDR1 MNHEY, CDR2 SVGAGI. The length of the CDR3 is 13 residues. CDR3 nucleotide sequence: TGTGCCGCCAGCATTACGGGGAGCGGTGGCTACACCTTC. Its protein is CAASITGSGGYTF.